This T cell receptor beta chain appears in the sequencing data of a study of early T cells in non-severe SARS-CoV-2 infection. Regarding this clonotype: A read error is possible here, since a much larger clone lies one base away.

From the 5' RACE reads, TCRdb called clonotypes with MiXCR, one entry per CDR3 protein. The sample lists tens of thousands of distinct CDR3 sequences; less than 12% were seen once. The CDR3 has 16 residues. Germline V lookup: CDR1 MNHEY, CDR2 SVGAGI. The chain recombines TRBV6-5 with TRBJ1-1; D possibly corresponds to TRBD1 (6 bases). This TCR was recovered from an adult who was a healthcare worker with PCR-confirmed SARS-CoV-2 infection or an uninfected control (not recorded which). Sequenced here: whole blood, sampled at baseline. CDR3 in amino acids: CVSSSHSLDRNTEAFF. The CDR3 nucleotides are TGTGTCAGCAGTTCCCATTCCTTGGACAGGAACACTGAAGCTTTCTTT.